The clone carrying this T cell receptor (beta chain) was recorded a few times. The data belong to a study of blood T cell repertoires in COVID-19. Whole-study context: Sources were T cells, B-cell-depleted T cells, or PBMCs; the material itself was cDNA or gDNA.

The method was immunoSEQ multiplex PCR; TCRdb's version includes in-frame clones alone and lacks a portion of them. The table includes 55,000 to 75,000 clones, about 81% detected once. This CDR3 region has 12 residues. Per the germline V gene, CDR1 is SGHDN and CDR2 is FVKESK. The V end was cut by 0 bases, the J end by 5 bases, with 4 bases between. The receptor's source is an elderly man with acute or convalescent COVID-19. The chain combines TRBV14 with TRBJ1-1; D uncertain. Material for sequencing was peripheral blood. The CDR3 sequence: CASSQEYTEAFF. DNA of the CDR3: TGTGCCAGCAGCCAAGAATATACTGAAGCTTTCTTT.